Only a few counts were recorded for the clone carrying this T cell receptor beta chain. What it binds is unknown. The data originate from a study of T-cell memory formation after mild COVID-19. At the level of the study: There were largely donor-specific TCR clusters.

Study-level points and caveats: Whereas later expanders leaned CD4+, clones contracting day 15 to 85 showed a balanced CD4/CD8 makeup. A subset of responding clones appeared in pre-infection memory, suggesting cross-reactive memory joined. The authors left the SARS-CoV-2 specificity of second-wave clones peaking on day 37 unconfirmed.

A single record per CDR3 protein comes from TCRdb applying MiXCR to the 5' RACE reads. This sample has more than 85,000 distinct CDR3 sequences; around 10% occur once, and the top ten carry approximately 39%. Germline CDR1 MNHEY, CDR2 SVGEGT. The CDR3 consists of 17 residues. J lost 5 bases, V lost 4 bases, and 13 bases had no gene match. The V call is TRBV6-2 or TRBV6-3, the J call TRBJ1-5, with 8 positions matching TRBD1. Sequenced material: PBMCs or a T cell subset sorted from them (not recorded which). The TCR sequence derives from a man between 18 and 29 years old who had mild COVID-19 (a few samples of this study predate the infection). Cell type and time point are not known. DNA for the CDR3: TGTGCCAGCAGTTCCGGGACAGGTTCCCCAATTGATCAGCCCCAGCATTTT. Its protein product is CASSSGTGSPIDQPQHF.